The entry below gives a single TCR beta chain sequence along with its context. Germline CDR1 LNHDA, CDR2 SQIVND (reference sequence). V dropped 4 bases and J dropped 4 bases, with 19 bases sitting between them. This CDR3 contains 17 residues. The source of the sample is a study of blood T cell repertoires in COVID-19. The assay was immunoSEQ multiplex PCR, and TCRdb's table has in-frame clones only and misses some. The table includes approximately 330,000 clones, over 80% detected once. Input material: peripheral blood. The V gene is TRBV19, the J gene TRBJ1-4, with D unresolved. This clonotype was obtained from a young man with COVID-19, enrolled during active disease. The chain's CDR3 is CASSNEPAGMGNEKLFF. CDR3 nucleotides: TGTGCCAGTAGTAATGAGCCCGCGGGGATGGGTAATGAAAAACTGTTTTTT.